Included here is one T cell receptor beta chain sequence, with context. Its target is unknown. The naive CD8 subset, CD45RO-negative cells positively selected for CCR7, excluded terminally differentiated effector memory CD45RA+ cells. The data were obtained in a study of shared clonotypes between healthy human individuals. Study-level results: The represented genetic and exposure-history diversity was limited by the small number of donors. Memory subsets generally showed lower estimated richness than naive subsets.

In replicate PCRs of sorted subsets, about 220 ng DNA, some 28,000 T cell genomes, was used. Assay used: immunoSEQ multiplex PCR; TCRdb lists only in-frame clones, some missing. The sample shows 800,000 to 950,000 clones, about 97% of them seen only once. Germline V gene sequence: CDR1 LGHNA, CDR2 YNFKEQ. The CDR3 sequence is 14 residues long. V gave up 4 bases and J gave up 4 bases, with 14 bases separating them. Sequences were obtained from naive CD8+ T cells sorted from blood. This receptor was obtained from a man aged 25 to 40 in good health. The V call is TRBV4-2, the J call TRBJ2-7; D is unclear. The CDR3 nucleotides are TGTGCCAGCAGCCCAACTCGCGCAGGTTACGAGCAGTACTTC. It encodes CASSPTRAGYEQYF.